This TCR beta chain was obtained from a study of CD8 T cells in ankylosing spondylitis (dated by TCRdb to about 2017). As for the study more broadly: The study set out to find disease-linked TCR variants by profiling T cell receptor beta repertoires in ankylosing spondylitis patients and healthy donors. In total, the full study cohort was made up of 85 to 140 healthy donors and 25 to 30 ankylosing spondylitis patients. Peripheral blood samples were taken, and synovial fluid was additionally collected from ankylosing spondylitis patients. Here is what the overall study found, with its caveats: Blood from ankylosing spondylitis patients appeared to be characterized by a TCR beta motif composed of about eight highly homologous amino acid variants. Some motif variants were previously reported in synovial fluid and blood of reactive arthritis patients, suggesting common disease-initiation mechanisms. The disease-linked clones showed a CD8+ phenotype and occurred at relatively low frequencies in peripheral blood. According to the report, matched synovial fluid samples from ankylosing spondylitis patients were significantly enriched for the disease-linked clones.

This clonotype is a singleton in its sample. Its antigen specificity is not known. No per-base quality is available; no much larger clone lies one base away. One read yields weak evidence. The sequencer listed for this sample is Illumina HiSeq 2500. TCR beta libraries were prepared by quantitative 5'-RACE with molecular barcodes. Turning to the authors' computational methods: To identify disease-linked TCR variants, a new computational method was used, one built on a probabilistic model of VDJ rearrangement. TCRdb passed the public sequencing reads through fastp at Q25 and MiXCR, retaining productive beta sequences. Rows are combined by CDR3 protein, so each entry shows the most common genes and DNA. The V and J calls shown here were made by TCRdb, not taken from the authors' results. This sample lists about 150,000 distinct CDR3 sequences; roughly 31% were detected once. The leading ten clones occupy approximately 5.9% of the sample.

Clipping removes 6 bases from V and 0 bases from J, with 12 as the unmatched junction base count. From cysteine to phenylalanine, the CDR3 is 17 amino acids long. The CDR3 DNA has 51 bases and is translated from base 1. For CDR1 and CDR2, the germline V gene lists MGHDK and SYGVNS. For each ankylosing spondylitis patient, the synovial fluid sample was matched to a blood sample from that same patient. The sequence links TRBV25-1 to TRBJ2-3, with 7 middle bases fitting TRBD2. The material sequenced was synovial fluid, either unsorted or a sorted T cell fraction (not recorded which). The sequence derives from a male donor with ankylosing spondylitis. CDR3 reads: CASRGLRGGGSTDTQYF. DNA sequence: TGTGCCAGCAGGGGGCTGCGTGGCGGGGGAAGCACAGATACGCAGTATTTT.